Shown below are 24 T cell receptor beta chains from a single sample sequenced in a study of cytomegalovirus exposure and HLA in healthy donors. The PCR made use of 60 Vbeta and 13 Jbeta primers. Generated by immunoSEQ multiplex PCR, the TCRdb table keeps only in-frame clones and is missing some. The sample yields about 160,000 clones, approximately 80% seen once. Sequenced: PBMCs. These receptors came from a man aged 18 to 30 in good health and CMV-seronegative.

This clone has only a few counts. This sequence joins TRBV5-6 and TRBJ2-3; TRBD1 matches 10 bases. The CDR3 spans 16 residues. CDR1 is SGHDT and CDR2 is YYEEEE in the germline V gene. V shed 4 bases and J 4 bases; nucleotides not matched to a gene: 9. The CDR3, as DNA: TGTGCCAGCAGCGGAGGGACAGGGGTTCCCCCAGATACGCAGTATTTT. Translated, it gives CASSGGTGVPPDTQYF.

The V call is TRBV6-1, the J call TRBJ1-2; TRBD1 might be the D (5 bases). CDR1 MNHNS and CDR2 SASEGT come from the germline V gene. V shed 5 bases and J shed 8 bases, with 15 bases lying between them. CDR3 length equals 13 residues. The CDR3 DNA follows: TGTGCCAGCAGTCTCGACAGTTATCGCGGCTACACCTTC. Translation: CASSLDSYRGYTF.

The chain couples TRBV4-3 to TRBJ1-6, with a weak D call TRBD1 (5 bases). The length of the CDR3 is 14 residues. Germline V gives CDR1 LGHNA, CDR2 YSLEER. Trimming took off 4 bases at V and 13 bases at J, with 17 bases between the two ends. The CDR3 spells CASSRSGGRVPLHF. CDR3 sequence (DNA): TGCGCCAGCAGCCGTTCCGGGGGTCGGGTCCCCCTCCACTTT.

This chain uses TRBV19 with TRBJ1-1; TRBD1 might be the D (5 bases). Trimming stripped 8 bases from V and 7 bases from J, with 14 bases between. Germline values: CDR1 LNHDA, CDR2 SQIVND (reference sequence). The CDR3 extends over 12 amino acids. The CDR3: CASRSGGNEAFF. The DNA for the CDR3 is TGTGCCAGTCGAAGCGGGGGGAATGAAGCTTTCTTT.

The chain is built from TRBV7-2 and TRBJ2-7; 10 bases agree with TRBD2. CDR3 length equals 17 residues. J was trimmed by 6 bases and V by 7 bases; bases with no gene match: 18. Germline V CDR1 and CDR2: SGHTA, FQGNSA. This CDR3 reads CASTMSSGSFVPVEQYF. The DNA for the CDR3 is TGTGCCAGCACCATGTCTAGCGGGAGTTTTGTGCCGGTCGAGCAGTACTTC. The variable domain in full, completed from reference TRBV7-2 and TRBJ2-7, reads GAGVSQSPSNKVTEKGKDVELRCDPISGHTALYWYRQSLGQGLEFLIYFQGNSAPDKSGLPSDRFSAERTGGSVSTLTIQRTQQEDSAVYLCASTMSSGSFVPVEQYFGPGTRLTVT.

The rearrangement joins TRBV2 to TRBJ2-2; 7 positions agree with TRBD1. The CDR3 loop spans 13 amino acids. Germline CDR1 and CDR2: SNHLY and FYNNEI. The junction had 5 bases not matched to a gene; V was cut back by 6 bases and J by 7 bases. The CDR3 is CASREQGNGELFF. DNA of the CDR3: TGTGCCAGCAGGGAACAGGGGAACGGGGAGCTGTTTTTT.

This chain's CDR3 is CASSPRLADNEQFF. CDR3 sequence (DNA): TGTGCCAGCTCACCCCGACTAGCGGACAATGAGCAGTTCTTC. The genes are TRBV18 and TRBJ2-1; TRBD2 aligns across 9 bases. V shed 3 bases and J 5 bases; nucleotides not matched to a gene: 2. CDR1 KGHSH and CDR2 LQKENI come from the germline V gene. CDR3 size: 14 residues.

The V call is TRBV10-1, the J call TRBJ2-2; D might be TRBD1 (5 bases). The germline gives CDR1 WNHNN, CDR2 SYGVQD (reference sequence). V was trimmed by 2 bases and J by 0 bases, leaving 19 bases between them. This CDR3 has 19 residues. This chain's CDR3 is CASSEAGIKAPTNTGELFF. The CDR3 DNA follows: TGCGCCAGCAGTGAGGCAGGGATTAAAGCACCCACGAACACCGGGGAGCTGTTTTTT.

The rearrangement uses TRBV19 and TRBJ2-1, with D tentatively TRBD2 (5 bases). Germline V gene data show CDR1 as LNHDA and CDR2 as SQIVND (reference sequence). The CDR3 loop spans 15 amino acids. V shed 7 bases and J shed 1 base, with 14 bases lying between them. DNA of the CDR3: TGTGCCAGTATGAGGGAGAGTCAGTCCTACAATGAGCAGTTCTTC. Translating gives CASMRESQSYNEQFF.

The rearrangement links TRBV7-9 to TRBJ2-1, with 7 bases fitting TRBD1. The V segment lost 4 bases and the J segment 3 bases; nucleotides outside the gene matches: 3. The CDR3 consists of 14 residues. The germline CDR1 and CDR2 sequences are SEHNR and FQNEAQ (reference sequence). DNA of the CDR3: TGTGCCAGCAGCTCCTACAGGGGCTACAATGAGCAGTTCTTC. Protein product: CASSSYRGYNEQFF.

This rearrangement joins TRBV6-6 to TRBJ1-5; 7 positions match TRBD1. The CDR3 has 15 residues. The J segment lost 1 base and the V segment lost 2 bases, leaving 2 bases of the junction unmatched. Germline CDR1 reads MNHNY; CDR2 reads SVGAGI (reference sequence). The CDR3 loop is CASSYRGRSNQPQHF. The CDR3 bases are TGTGCCAGCAGTTACAGGGGGCGAAGCAATCAGCCCCAGCATTTT.

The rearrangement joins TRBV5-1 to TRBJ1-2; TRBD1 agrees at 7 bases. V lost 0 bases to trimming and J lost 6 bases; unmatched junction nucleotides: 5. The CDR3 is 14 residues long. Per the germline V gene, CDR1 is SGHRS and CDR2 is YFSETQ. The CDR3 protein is CASSLGGGGDGYTF. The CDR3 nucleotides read TGCGCCAGCAGCTTGGGAGGAGGGGGCGATGGCTACACCTTC.

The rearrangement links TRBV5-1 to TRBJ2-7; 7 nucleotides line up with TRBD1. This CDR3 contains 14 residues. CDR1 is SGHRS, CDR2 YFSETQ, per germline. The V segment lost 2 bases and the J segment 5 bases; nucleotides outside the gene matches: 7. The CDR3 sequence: CASSFGTDDNEQYF. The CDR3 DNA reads TGCGCCAGCAGCTTTGGGACAGATGACAACGAGCAGTACTTC. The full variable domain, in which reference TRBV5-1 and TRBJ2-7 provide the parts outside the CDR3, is KAGVTQTPRYLIKTRGQQVTLSCSPISGHRSVSWYQQTPGQGLQFLFEYFSETQRNKGNFPGRFSGRQFSNSRSEMNVSTLELGDSALYLCASSFGTDDNEQYFGPGTRLTVT.

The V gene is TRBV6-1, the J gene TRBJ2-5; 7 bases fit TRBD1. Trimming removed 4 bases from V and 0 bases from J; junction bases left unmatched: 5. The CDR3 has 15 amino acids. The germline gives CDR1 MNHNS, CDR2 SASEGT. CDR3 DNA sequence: TGTGCCAGCAGTGGGGACAGACTGTACCAAGAGACCCAGTACTTC. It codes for CASSGDRLYQETQYF.

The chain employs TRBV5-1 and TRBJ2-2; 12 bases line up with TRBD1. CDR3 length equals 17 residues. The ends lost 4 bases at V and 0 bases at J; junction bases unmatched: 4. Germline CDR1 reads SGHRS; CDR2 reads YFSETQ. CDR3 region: CASSGDRGLANTGELFF. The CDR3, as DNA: TGCGCCAGCAGCGGGGACAGGGGGCTCGCGAACACCGGGGAGCTGTTTTTT.

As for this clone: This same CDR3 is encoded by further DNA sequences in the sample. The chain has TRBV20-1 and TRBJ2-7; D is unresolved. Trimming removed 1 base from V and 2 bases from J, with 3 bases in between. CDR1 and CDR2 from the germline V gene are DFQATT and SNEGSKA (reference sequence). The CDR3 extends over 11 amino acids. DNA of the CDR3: TGCAGTGCTAGAGGGCCCTACGAGCAGTACTTC. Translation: CSARGPYEQYF.

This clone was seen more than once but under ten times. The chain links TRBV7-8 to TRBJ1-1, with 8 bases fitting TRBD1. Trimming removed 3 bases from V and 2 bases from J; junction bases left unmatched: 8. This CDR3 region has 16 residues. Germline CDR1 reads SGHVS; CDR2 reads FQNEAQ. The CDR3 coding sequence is TGTGCCAGCAGCTTCGGTATCGGACAGGGCAACACTGAAGCTTTCTTT. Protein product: CASSFGIGQGNTEAFF.

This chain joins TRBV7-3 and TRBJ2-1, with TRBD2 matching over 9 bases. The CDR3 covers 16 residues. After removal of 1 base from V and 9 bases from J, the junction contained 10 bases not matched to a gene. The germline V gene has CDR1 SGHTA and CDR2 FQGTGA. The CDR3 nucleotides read TGTGCCAGCAGCTTAATGCCTAGCGGGACCCTTATTGAGCAGTTCTTC. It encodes CASSLMPSGTLIEQFF. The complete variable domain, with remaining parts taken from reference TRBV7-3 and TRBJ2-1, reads GAGVSQTPSNKVTEKGKYVELRCDPISGHTALYWYRQSLGQGPEFLIYFQGTGAADDSGLPNDRFFAVRPEGSVSTLKIQRTERGDSAVYLCASSLMPSGTLIEQFFGPGTRLTVL.

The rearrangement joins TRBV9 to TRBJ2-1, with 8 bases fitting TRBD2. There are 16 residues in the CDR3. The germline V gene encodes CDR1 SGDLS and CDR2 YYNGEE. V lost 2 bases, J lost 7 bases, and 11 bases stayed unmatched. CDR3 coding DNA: TGTGCCAGCAGCGTGATTGGAGATAGCGGGGAAAATGAGCAGTTCTTC. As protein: CASSVIGDSGENEQFF. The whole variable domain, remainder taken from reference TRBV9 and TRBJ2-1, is DSGVTQTPKHLITATGQRVTLRCSPRSGDLSVYWYQQSLDQGLQFLIQYYNGEERAKGNILERFSAQQFPDLHSELNLSSLELGDSALYFCASSVIGDSGENEQFFGPGTRLTVL.

The CDR3 here is CASSNPGGTYEQYF. In DNA, the CDR3 is TGTGCCAGTAGCAACCCGGGAGGGACCTACGAGCAGTACTTC. The chain has TRBV19 and TRBJ2-7; 8 bases map to TRBD2. Germline-derived CDR1 and CDR2 are LNHDA and SQIVND (reference sequence). The CDR3 consists of 14 residues. V was clipped by 6 bases and J by 2 bases; unmatched bases: 6. Supplemented by reference TRBV19 and TRBJ2-7, the full variable domain reads DGGITQSPKYLFRKEGQNVTLSCEQNLNHDAMYWYRQDPGQGLRLIYYSQIVNDFQKGDIAEGYSVSREKKESFPLTVTSAQKNPTAFYLCASSNPGGTYEQYFGPGTRLTVT.

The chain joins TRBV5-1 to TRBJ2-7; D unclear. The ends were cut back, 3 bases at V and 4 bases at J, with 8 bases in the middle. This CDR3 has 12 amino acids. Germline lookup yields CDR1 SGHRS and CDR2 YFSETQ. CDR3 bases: TGCGCCAGCAGCTCCGGTCGGTACGAGCAGTACTTC. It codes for CASSSGRYEQYF.

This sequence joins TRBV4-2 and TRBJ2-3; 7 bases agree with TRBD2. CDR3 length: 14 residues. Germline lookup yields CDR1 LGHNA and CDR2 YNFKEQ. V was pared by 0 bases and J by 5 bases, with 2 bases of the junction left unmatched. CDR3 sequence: CASSQDREVDTQYF. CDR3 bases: TGTGCCAGCAGCCAAGATCGGGAGGTAGATACGCAGTATTTT.

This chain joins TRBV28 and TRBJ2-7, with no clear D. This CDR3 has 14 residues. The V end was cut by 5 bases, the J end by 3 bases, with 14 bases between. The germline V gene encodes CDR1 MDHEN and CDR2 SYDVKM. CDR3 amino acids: CASSPGPHDYEQYF. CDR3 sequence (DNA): TGTGCCAGCAGTCCGGGTCCCCACGACTACGAGCAGTACTTC.

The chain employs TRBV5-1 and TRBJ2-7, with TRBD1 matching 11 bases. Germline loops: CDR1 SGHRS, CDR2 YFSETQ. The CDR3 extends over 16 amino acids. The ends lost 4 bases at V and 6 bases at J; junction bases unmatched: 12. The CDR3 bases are TGCGCCAGCAGCATGGACAGGGGGCCCAGTATAACCGAGCAGTACTTC. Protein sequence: CASSMDRGPSITEQYF.